Following are 28 T cell receptor beta chains from one sample sequenced in a study of shared clonotypes between healthy human individuals. TCRdb keeps only in-frame clones here, not all; method: immunoSEQ multiplex PCR. The data hold over a million clones, with about 77% observed a single time. The sample consisted of memory CD4+ T cells sorted from blood. Subset given: CD45RA-negative fraction. Source of these receptors: a young man in good health.

The table lists this clone with a count of one. The gene calls are TRBV28 and TRBJ1-6; D not certain. Per germline, CDR1 MDHEN and CDR2 SYDVKM. V lost 5 bases to trimming and J lost 3 bases, with 11 bases between them. The CDR3 is made up of 15 amino acids. CDR3 loop: CASSEAQNYNSPLHF. The CDR3 DNA reads as TGTGCCAGCAGTGAAGCACAAAACTATAATTCACCCCTCCACTTT.

The chain recombines TRBV5-1 with TRBJ1-4; no clear D gene. Germline CDR1 reads SGHRS; CDR2 reads YFSETQ. The CDR3 extends over 14 amino acids. The V end was cut by 3 bases, the J end by 8 bases, with 14 bases between. The CDR3 DNA follows: TGCGCCAGCAGCTCCCCTCCGGGCCAAGAAAAACTGTTTTTT. Translating it yields CASSSPPGQEKLFF.

The V call is TRBV7-2, the J call TRBJ1-1; 10 positions match TRBD1. CDR3 length equals 15 residues. The germline V gene has CDR1 SGHTA and CDR2 FQGNSA. V lost 0 bases to trimming and J lost 5 bases; unmatched junction nucleotides: 3. CDR3 DNA: TGTGCCAGCAGCTTAGCCGGGACAGGGGAAACTGAAGCTTTCTTT. Translated, it gives CASSLAGTGETEAFF.

The rearrangement links TRBV11-3 to TRBJ2-3; 8 bases match TRBD1. V lost 5 bases, J lost 6 bases, and 10 bases stayed unmatched. CDR1 and CDR2 (germline): SGHNT, YENEEA. There are 15 residues in the CDR3. CDR3 bases: TGTGCCAGCAGCCAGGGACAGGTGGGTCGGGATACGCAGTATTTT. Translated: CASSQGQVGRDTQYF.

The chain uses TRBV2 and TRBJ2-7; TRBD1 matches at 11 bases. V lost 6 bases and J lost 3; bases outside the gene matches: 4. The CDR3 has 14 amino acids. Germline V gene data show CDR1 as SNHLY and CDR2 as FYNNEI. The CDR3 loop is CASRTGTGGYEQYF. CDR3 nucleotide sequence: TGTGCCAGCAGGACCGGGACAGGGGGCTACGAGCAGTACTTC.

This clone was seen many times. This chain connects TRBV5-1 to TRBJ2-3; the D is unclear. Germline CDR1 is SGHRS and CDR2 is YFSETQ. Trimming took off 1 base at V and 2 bases at J, with 14 bases between the two ends. The CDR3 spans 16 residues. The CDR3 nucleotides are TGCGCCAGCAGCTTGACCCGGCGGACGACCACAGATACGCAGTATTTT. This gives the protein CASSLTRRTTTDTQYF.

V is TRBV20-1 and J is TRBJ2-1; no reliable D call. CDR1 DFQATT and CDR2 SNEGSKA come from the germline V gene (reference sequence). The V and J ends lost 7 bases and 4 bases respectively, with 8 bases between them. The CDR3 runs 11 residues. The CDR3 spells CSGVLYNEQFF. Written as DNA, the CDR3 is TGCAGTGGTGTGCTATACAATGAGCAGTTCTTC.

CDR3 protein: CASSWTGTGRNTEAFF. In nucleotides, the CDR3 is TGCGCCAGCAGCTGGACTGGGACAGGGAGGAACACTGAAGCTTTCTTT. The gene calls are TRBV5-1 and TRBJ1-1; 9 bases agree with TRBD1. The V gene end was trimmed by 3 bases and the J gene end by 1 base; junction bases not matched to a gene: 7. This CDR3 is built from 16 residues. Per the germline V gene, CDR1 is SGHRS and CDR2 is YFSETQ.

J is TRBJ2-4 and V is TRBV18; TRBD2 is a possible D gene (5 bases). CDR1 is KGHSH and CDR2 is LQKENI in the germline V gene. This CDR3 region has 16 residues. V was shortened by 1 base and J by 1 base, with 11 bases between the two germline ends. The CDR3: CASSPREGLAKNIQYF. The CDR3 DNA follows: TGTGCCAGCTCACCACGTGAGGGTCTCGCCAAAAACATTCAGTACTTC.

The gene calls are TRBV12-5 and TRBJ1-5, with a tentative D call TRBD1 (5 bases). The V end lost 6 bases, the J end lost 5 bases, and 23 bases lay between the germline ends. Germline CDR1 is LGHNT and CDR2 is FRNRAP. The CDR3 totals 17 residues. This CDR3 reads CASGKSAEGILDQPQHF. CDR3 nucleotides: TGTGCTAGTGGAAAAAGTGCGGAGGGGATCCTCGATCAGCCCCAGCATTTT.

The chain couples TRBV4-2 to TRBJ2-3, with TRBD2 identical over 7 bases. Per the germline V gene, CDR1 is LGHNA and CDR2 is YNFKEQ. The CDR3 sequence is 17 residues long. V shed 0 bases and J 3 bases; nucleotides not matched to a gene: 9. CDR3 region: CASSQDRAGTKTDTQYF. CDR3 in DNA: TGTGCCAGCAGCCAAGATAGAGCGGGGACGAAGACAGATACGCAGTATTTT.

The genes are TRBV9 and TRBJ2-5; a weak D match, TRBD1 (6 bases). The CDR3 loop spans 17 amino acids. The germline CDR1 and CDR2 sequences are SGDLS and YYNGEE. The V end was cut by 4 bases, the J end by 2 bases, with 21 bases between. The CDR3 nucleotides read TGTGCCAGCAGCCCCCGGCGGACCCCAGGACAGCAAGAGACCCAGTACTTC. Translating it yields CASSPRRTPGQQETQYF. Full variable domain (outside the CDR3, taken from reference TRBV9 and TRBJ2-5): DSGVTQTPKHLITATGQRVTLRCSPRSGDLSVYWYQQSLDQGLQFLIQYYNGEERAKGNILERFSAQQFPDLHSELNLSSLELGDSALYFCASSPRRTPGQQETQYFGPGTRLLVL.

In DNA form, the CDR3 reads TGTGCCACCCGACTAGCGGGAGCGAACACCGGGGAGCTGTTTTTT. It yields the protein CATRLAGANTGELFF. The V call is TRBV10-3, the J call TRBJ2-2; 12 bases are shared with TRBD2. CDR1 and CDR2 from the germline V gene are ENHRY and SYGVKD. Trimming cost V 10 bases and J 0 bases; bases outside gene matches: 3. This CDR3 contains 15 residues.

The chain couples TRBV6-1 to TRBJ2-2; D may be TRBD1 or TRBD2 (6 bases each). The CDR3 is 17 residues long. V was clipped by 2 bases and J by 4 bases, with 17 bases between them. Germline CDR1 and CDR2: MNHNS and SASEGT. DNA for the CDR3: TGTGCCAGCAGTGAATCTCGGTGGGGGGCGGCCACCGGGGAGCTGTTTTTT. It translates to CASSESRWGAATGELFF.

The V and J genes are TRBV7-9 and TRBJ2-1; possibly TRBD1 for D (5 bases). The CDR3 runs to 15 residues. V was clipped by 5 bases and J by 4 bases, with 15 bases between them. The germline V gene encodes CDR1 SEHNR and CDR2 FQNEAQ (reference sequence). The CDR3 protein is CASSRQLGAYNEQFF. The CDR3 nucleotides read TGTGCCAGCAGCAGACAGCTTGGGGCTTACAATGAGCAGTTCTTC.

The chain recombines TRBV5-4 with TRBJ2-5; D unclear. This CDR3 comprises 15 residues. With 4 bases removed from V and 4 bases from J, the gap between germline ends came to 17 bases. Germline CDR1 and CDR2: SGHNT and YYREEE (reference sequence). The CDR3 coding sequence is TGTGCCAGCAGCCCACGTCTTGGGTCCTCAGAGACCCAGTACTTC. As protein: CASSPRLGSSETQYF.

V usage is TRBV5-4 and J usage is TRBJ2-7; D may match TRBD1 or TRBD2 (5 bases each). Trimming took 4 bases from V and 1 from J, leaving 9 bases between them. Germline V CDR1 and CDR2: SGHNT, YYREEE (reference sequence). The CDR3 consists of 13 residues. CDR3 amino acids: CASSRGQSYEQYF. CDR3 DNA sequence: TGTGCCAGCAGCCGGGGCCAATCCTACGAGCAGTACTTC.

The J gene is TRBJ2-2, the V gene TRBV7-3; perhaps TRBD2 as D (5 bases). The CDR3 is 14 residues long. Germline CDR1 and CDR2: SGHTA and FQGTGA. With 5 bases removed from V and 8 bases from J, the gap between germline ends came to 15 bases. CDR3 DNA: TGTGCCAGCAGCCGGACTTACCAATCAGGGGAGCTGTTTTTT. This sequence encodes CASSRTYQSGELFF.

In its sample, this clone was seen many times. The V call is TRBV6-5, the J call TRBJ1-2, with 7 bases matching TRBD1. The CDR3 is 15 residues long. Germline V gene lookup returns CDR1 MNHEY and CDR2 SVGAGI. V shed 7 bases, J shed 8 bases, and the junction held 16 bases outside the gene matches. The DNA of the CDR3 is TGTGCCAGCAATGCTGTACAGGGGAATGGGCGAGGCTACACCTTC. Amino acid sequence: CASNAVQGNGRGYTF.

The chain couples TRBV14 to TRBJ2-3; D ambiguous. Germline V gene lookup returns CDR1 SGHDN and CDR2 FVKESK. The CDR3 is 13 amino acids. Trimming stripped 5 bases from V and 0 bases from J, with 6 bases between. The CDR3 spells CASSISSTDTQYF. The CDR3 region has the DNA TGTGCCAGCAGCATTTCTAGCACAGATACGCAGTATTTT.

V is TRBV9 and J is TRBJ2-5; 9 nucleotides match TRBD2. This CDR3 contains 14 residues. CDR1 SGDLS and CDR2 YYNGEE come from the germline V gene. With V trimmed by 7 bases and J by 7 bases, 11 bases remained unmatched. The CDR3 DNA sequence: TGTGCCAGCGCGCGACTAGCGGTACCAGGGACCCAGTACTTC. Protein sequence: CASARLAVPGTQYF.

This clone was counted between two and nine times. The rearrangement joins TRBV5-8 to TRBJ1-5; possibly TRBD1 for D (6 bases). V gave up 4 bases and J gave up 7 bases, with 30 bases separating them. Germline values: CDR1 SGHTS, CDR2 YDEGEE. The CDR3 is 19 amino acids. The CDR3 DNA reads as TGTGCCAGCAGCCCGGAAACGGGATGGCAGGGGAGGGTATGGCAGCCCCAGCATTTT. It specifies CASSPETGWQGRVWQPQHF. The whole variable domain, filled in from reference TRBV5-8 and TRBJ1-5, reads EAGVTQSPTHLIKTRGQQATLRCSPISGHTSVYWYQQALGLGLQFLLWYDEGEERNRGNFPPRFSGRQFPNYSSELNVNALELEDSALYLCASSPETGWQGRVWQPQHFGDGTRLSIL.

The genes are TRBV30 and TRBJ2-1; D is ambiguous. Germline V gene data show CDR1 as GTSNPN and CDR2 as SVGIG (reference sequence). V dropped 3 bases and J dropped 6 bases, with 24 bases sitting between them. The CDR3 totals 17 residues. For the CDR3, the DNA is TGTGCCTGGAGAAGAGTAGGGTACGATCCGTCGGTCAATGAGCAGTTCTTC. Its translation: CAWRRVGYDPSVNEQFF.

The chain carries TRBV6-1 and TRBJ1-1; possible D gene TRBD1, 6 bases. This CDR3 is 14 amino acids long. V dropped 9 bases and J dropped 1 base, with 15 bases sitting between them. In germline, CDR1 is MNHNS, CDR2 SASEGT. The CDR3 nucleotides read TGTGCCAGTGGGGGGCAGGGTCGGAACACTGAAGCTTTCTTT. It is translated as CASGGQGRNTEAFF.

This sequence joins TRBV6-1 and TRBJ2-3; 8 positions match TRBD2. The CDR3 runs to 13 residues. CDR1 and CDR2 from the germline V gene are MNHNS and SASEGT. V lost 6 bases and J lost 6; bases outside the gene matches: 5. The CDR3 nucleotides are TGTGCCAGCAGCCGGGGGGGCGGGGATACGCAGTATTTT. Its translation: CASSRGGGDTQYF.

This clone was seen a single time. The gene calls are TRBV5-8 and TRBJ2-7; 12 bases are a match to TRBD2. V trimming: 4 bases; J trimming: 3 bases; junction bases outside the gene matches: 8. This CDR3 is built from 16 residues. CDR1 and CDR2 from the germline V gene are SGHTS and YDEGEE. CDR3 sequence (DNA): TGTGCCAGCAGCCTACGTCGACTAGCGGGGGTCTACGAGCAGTACTTC. Protein sequence: CASSLRRLAGVYEQYF.

This clone was counted a single time. V gene TRBV11-2 combines with J gene TRBJ1-3, with D perhaps TRBD1 (6 bases). Germline CDR1 SGHAT, CDR2 FQNNGV. The CDR3 is 14 amino acids. Trimming shortened V by 1 base and J by 7 bases, and 11 bases separated the two germline ends. The CDR3 spells CASSLAGARNTIYF. The CDR3 DNA is TGTGCCAGCAGCTTAGCGGGGGCTCGGAACACCATATATTTT.

V is TRBV11-2 and J is TRBJ2-5; 7 bases line up with TRBD2. The V gene's germline CDR1 is SGHAT and CDR2 FQNNGV. CDR3 size: 14 residues. V dropped 5 bases and J dropped 5; count of bases not matched to a gene: 8. This CDR3 reads CASSAFGGRETQYF. In DNA form, the CDR3 reads TGTGCCAGCAGCGCCTTCGGGGGGAGGGAGACCCAGTACTTC.